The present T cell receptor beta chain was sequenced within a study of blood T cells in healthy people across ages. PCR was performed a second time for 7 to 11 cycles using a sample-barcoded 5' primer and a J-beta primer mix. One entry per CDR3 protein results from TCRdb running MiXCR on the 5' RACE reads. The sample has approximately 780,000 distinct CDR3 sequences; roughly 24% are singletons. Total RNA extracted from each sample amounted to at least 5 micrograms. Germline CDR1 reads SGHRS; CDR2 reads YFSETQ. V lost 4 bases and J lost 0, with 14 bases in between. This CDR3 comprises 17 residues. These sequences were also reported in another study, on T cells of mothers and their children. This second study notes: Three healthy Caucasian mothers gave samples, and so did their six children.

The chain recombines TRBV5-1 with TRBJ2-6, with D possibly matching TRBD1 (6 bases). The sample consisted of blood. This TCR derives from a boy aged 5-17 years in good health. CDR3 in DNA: TGCGCCAGCAGCAACCTGGGACAAGGCTCTGGGGCCAACGTCCTGACTTTC. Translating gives CASSNLGQGSGANVLTF.